The 9 T cell receptor beta chains presented below share a single source sample, sequenced in a study of blood T cell repertoires in COVID-19. TCRdb's copy holds only in-frame clones and misses some; the assay was immunoSEQ multiplex PCR. The sample carries 300,000 or so clones, roughly 85% recorded once. Sequenced: PBMCs or T cells enriched from blood (not recorded which). The origin of the receptors is a woman aged 40 to 55 with acute COVID-19.

The chain links TRBV6-5 to TRBJ1-4; the D is unclear. The CDR3 is 15 amino acids. Trimming shortened V by 0 bases and J by 3 bases, and 8 bases separated the two germline ends. Germline V CDR1 and CDR2: MNHEY, SVGAGI. CDR3 loop: CASSYSWQSNEKLFF. The CDR3 coding sequence is TGTGCCAGCAGTTACTCTTGGCAGTCTAATGAAAAACTGTTTTTT.

The chain carries TRBV18 and TRBJ1-3, with a possible D match to TRBD1 (5 bases). This CDR3 is 15 amino acids long. Germline loops: CDR1 KGHSH, CDR2 LQKENI. Trimming shortened V by 4 bases and J by 3 bases, and 13 bases separated the two germline ends. CDR3 DNA: TGTGCCAGCTCACGGTTAGGGGCTTATGGAAACACCATATATTTT. Its protein product is CASSRLGAYGNTIYF.

The chain is built from TRBV7-9 and TRBJ1-1, with a possible D match to TRBD1 (6 bases). The CDR3 consists of 15 residues. Per the germline V gene, CDR1 is SEHNR and CDR2 is FQNEAQ (reference sequence). V lost 3 bases and J 1 base, leaving 12 bases between the germline ends. The CDR3 DNA is TGTGCCAGCAGCTTCGAACAGGGTCCGAACACTGAAGCTTTCTTT. It codes for CASSFEQGPNTEAFF.

The gene calls are TRBV28 and TRBJ2-7; 9 nucleotides match TRBD1. The V segment lost 3 bases and the J segment 0 bases; nucleotides outside the gene matches: 12. The CDR3 covers 18 residues. Germline V lookup: CDR1 MDHEN, CDR2 SYDVKM. CDR3: CASSFSNPGTGRSYEQYF. Here the CDR3 DNA reads TGTGCCAGCAGTTTCTCAAACCCCGGGACAGGGCGCTCCTACGAGCAGTACTTC.

The chain carries TRBV18 and TRBJ1-1; D remains unclear. The CDR3 contains 13 residues. The germline V and J ends were trimmed by 6 bases and 11 bases, with 19 bases remaining between them. Germline V CDR1 and CDR2: KGHSH, LQKENI. The CDR3 nucleotides read TGTGCCAGCTCGCCGTCCCATAATACCCAGGCTTTCTTT. This gives the protein CASSPSHNTQAFF.

This chain connects TRBV4-2 to TRBJ2-7; 12 nucleotides match TRBD2. This CDR3 has 17 amino acids. Germline-derived CDR1 and CDR2 are LGHNA and YNFKEQ. The V gene end was trimmed by 3 bases and the J gene end by 12 bases; junction bases not matched to a gene: 18. The CDR3 is CASSHEQNSLAGGRRYF. The CDR3, as DNA: TGTGCCAGCAGCCACGAACAAAACAGCCTAGCGGGGGGGCGACGGTACTTC.

The chain is built from TRBV28 and TRBJ2-7; 12 bases are shared with TRBD2. Unmatched junction bases numbered 8, after V lost 5 bases and J lost 3 bases. This CDR3 contains 16 residues. CDR1 is MDHEN, CDR2 SYDVKM, per germline. The CDR3: CASSGRTSGKLYEQYF. DNA of the CDR3: TGTGCCAGCAGTGGGCGGACTAGCGGGAAACTCTACGAGCAGTACTTC.

CDR3 in amino acids: CASSPRSIASNQPQHF. DNA of the CDR3: TGTGCCAGCTCACCACGCTCTATTGCGAGCAATCAGCCCCAGCATTTT. The chain couples TRBV18 to TRBJ1-5, with D unclear. V was trimmed by 1 base and J by 1 base, leaving 11 bases between them. The germline gives CDR1 KGHSH, CDR2 LQKENI. The CDR3 is 16 amino acids.

This chain uses TRBV6-5 with TRBJ1-1; D gene unclear. The V gene's germline CDR1 is MNHEY and CDR2 SVGAGI. CDR3 length: 12 amino acids. With 0 bases removed from V and 9 bases from J, the gap between germline ends came to 8 bases. For the CDR3, the DNA is TGTGCCAGCAGTTACTCGACGGGGAAAGCTTTCTTT. Amino acids: CASSYSTGKAFF.